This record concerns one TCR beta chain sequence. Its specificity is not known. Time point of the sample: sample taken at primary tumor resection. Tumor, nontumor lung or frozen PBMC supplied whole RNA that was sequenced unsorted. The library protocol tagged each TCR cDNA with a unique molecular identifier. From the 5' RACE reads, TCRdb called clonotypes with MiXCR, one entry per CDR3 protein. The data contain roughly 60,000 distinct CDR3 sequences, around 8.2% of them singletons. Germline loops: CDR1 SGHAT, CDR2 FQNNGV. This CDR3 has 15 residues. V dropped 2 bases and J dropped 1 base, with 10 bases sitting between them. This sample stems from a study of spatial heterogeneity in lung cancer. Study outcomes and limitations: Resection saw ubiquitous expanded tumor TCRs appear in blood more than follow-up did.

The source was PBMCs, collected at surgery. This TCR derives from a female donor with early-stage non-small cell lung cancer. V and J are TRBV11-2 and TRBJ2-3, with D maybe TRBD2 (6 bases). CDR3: CASSLNGGGTDTQYF. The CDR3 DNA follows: TGTGCCAGCAGCTTAAATGGCGGGGGCACAGATACGCAGTATTTT.